This TCR beta chain was identified in a study of T-cell memory formation after mild COVID-19. TCRdb re-called the 5' RACE reads with MiXCR, one entry per CDR3 protein. The table has 540,000 or so distinct CDR3 sequences, 20% seen once; the top ten hold 9.5% to 15%. Deletions cut 5 bases from V and 2 bases from J, with 16 bases between. This CDR3 has 15 amino acids. Germline V CDR1 and CDR2: MDHEN, SYDVKM. The receptor comes from an adult woman who had mild COVID-19 (a few samples of this study predate the infection). Cell type and time point are not known. Sequences were obtained from PBMCs or a T cell subset sorted from them (not recorded which). The chain recombines TRBV28 with TRBJ2-7; perhaps TRBD1 as D (6 bases). The CDR3 loop reads CASSNPGTLTYEQYF. The DNA of the CDR3 is TGTGCCAGCAGTAACCCCGGGACACTAACCTACGAGCAGTACTTC.